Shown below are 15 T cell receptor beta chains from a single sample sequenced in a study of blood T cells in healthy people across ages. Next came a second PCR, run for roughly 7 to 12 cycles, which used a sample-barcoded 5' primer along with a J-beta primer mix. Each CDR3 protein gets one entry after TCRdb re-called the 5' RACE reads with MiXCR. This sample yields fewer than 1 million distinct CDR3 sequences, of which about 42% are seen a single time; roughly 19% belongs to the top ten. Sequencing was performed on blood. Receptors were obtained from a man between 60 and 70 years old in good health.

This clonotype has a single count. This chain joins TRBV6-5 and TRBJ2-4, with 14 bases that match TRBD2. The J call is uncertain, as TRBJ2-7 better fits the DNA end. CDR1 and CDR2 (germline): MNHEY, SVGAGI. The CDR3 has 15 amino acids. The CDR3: CASRTGLAGAYEQYF. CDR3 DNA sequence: TGTGCCAGCAGAACGGGACTAGCGGGGGCCTACGAGCAGTACTTC.

This CDR3 reads CSDSPTQHEQYF. In nucleotides, the CDR3 is TGCAGTGATAGCCCCACACAGCACGAGCAGTACTTC. The genes are TRBV20-1 and TRBJ2-5, with D uncertain. With the DNA end fitting TRBJ2-7 better, the J assignment may be wrong. Germline CDR1 reads DFQATT; CDR2 reads SNEGSKA (reference sequence). The CDR3 is 12 residues long.

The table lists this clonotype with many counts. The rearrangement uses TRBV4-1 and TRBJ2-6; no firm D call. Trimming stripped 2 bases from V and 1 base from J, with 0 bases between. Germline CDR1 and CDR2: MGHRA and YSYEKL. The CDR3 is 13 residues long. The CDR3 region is CASSQSGANVLTF. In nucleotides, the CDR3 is TGCGCCAGCAGCCAATCTGGGGCCAACGTCCTGACTTTC.

Here the CDR3 DNA reads TGCAGCGTCGGGACAGGGGGGGACACTGAAGCTTTCTTT. As protein: CSVGTGGDTEAFF. V usage is TRBV29-1 and J usage is TRBJ1-1; 11 nucleotides agree with TRBD1. The CDR3 length is 13 residues. Germline CDR1 SQVTM, CDR2 ANQGSEA. J lost 3 bases, V lost 6 bases, and 3 bases had no gene match.

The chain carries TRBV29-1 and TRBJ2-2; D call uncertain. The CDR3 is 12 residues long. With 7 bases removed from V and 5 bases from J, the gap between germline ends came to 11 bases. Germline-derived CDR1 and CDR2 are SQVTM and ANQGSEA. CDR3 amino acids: CSAGYHTGELFF. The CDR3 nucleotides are TGCAGCGCCGGATACCATACCGGGGAGCTGTTTTTT.

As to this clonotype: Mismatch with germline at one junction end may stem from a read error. CDR3 bases: TGTGCCAGCAGCTTCCGAGACAGGGACAGCTCCAATAATTCACCCCTCCACTTT. Translating gives CASSFRDRDSSNNSPLHF. This chain connects TRBV7-3 to TRBJ1-6; 7 nucleotides line up with TRBD1. The CDR3 contains 18 residues. Germline V gene sequence: CDR1 SGHTA, CDR2 FQGTGA.

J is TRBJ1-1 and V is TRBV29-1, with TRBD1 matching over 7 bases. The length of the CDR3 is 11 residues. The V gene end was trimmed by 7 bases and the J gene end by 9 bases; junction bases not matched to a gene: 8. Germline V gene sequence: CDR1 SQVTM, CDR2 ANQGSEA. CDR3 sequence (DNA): TGCAGCGCTAATTTAGGGGGCCAAGCTTTCTTT. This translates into CSANLGGQAFF.

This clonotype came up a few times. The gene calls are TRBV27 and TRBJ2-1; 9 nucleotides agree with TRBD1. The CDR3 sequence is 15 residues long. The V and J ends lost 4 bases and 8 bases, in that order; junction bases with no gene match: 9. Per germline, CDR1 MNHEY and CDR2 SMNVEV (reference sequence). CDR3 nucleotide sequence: TGTGCCAGCAGTTACCGGACAGGGGTGACATATGAGCAGTTCTTC. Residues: CASSYRTGVTYEQFF.

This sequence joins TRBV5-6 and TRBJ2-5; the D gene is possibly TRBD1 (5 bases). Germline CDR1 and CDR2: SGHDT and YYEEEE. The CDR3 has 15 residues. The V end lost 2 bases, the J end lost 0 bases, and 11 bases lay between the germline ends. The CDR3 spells CASSFGARNQETQYF. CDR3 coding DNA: TGTGCCAGCAGCTTTGGGGCACGGAACCAAGAGACCCAGTACTTC.

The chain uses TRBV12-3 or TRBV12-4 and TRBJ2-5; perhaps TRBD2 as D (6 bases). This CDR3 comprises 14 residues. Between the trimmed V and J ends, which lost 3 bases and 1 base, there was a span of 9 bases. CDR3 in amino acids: CASSLPGLQETQYF. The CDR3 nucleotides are TGTGCCAGCAGTTTGCCGGGACTCCAAGAGACCCAGTACTTC.

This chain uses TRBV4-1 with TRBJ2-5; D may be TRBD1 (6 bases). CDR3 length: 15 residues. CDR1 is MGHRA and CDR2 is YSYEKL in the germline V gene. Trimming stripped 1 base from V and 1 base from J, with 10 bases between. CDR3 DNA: TGCGCCAGCAGCCAAGTGGACAGCTCCCAAGAGACCCAGTACTTC. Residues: CASSQVDSSQETQYF.

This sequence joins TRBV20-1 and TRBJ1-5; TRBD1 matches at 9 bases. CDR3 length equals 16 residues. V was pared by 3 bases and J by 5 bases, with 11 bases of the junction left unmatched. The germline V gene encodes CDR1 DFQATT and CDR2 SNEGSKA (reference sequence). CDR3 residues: CSASRDREDEDQPQHF. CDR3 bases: TGCAGTGCTAGCAGGGACAGGGAAGACGAGGATCAGCCCCAGCATTTT.

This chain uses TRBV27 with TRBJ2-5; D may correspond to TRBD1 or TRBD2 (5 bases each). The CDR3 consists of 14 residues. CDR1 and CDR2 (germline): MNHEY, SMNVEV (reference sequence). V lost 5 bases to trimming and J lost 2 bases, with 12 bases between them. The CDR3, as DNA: TGTGCCAGCAGTAGGCCGGGGCGGCAAGAGACCCAGTACTTC. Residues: CASSRPGRQETQYF.

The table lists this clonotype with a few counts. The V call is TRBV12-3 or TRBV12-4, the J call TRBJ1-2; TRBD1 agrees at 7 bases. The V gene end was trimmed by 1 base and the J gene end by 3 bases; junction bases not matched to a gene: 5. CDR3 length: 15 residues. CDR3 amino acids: CASSLVQGTYYGYTF. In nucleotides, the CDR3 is TGTGCCAGCAGTTTAGTACAGGGGACCTACTATGGCTACACCTTC.

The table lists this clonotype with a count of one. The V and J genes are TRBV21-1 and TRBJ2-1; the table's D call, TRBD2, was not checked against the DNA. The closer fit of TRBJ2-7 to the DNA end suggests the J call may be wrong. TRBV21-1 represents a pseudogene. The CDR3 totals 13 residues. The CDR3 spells CATERGSSYEQYF. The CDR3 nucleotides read TGTGCTACGGAGCGGGGGAGTTCCTACGAGCAGTACTTC.